A single sample gave rise to the 9 T cell receptor beta chains below, sequenced in a study of CD8 T cells in ankylosing spondylitis (TCRdb year 2017). These TCRs are of unknown antigen specificity. The library was obtained by 5' RACE. The instrument was an Illumina HiSeq 2500. TCRdb redid the processing of the public reads, applying fastp at Q25 and MiXCR, and retained in-frame beta chains. Merged by CDR3 protein, the rows form single entries marked with the most common genes and DNA. For this sample the table gives approximately 540,000 distinct CDR3 sequences, of which roughly 13% were detected only once. The ten largest clones add up to 6.8% of the sample. What the authors observed across the whole study: Blood from ankylosing spondylitis patients appeared to be characterized by a TCR beta motif composed of under 10 highly homologous amino acid variants.

The specimen sequenced was blood, either unsorted or a sorted T cell fraction (not recorded which). The receptors originated from a male donor with ankylosing spondylitis.

The J gene is TRBJ1-2, the V gene TRBV15, with a possible D match to TRBD1 (5 bases). From germline, CDR1 is LNHNV and CDR2 YYDKDF (reference sequence). The CDR3 spans 14 residues. V lost 2 bases to trimming and J lost 4 bases, with 11 bases between them. CDR3 coding DNA: TGTGCCACCAGCAGACATAGCGGGGGCTATGGCTACACCTTC. Its protein product is CATSRHSGGYGYTF.

This clonotype was seen at least ten times. V and J are TRBV5-1 and TRBJ1-1; no clear D gene. The CDR3 covers 14 residues. V shed 0 bases and J shed 3 bases, with 9 bases lying between them. Germline assignment: CDR1 SGHRS and CDR2 YFSETQ. CDR3 in DNA: TGCGCCAGCAGCTTGGGGTCTACGGACACTGAAGCTTTCTTT. It yields the protein CASSLGSTDTEAFF.

In its sample, this clonotype was seen a few times. The J gene is TRBJ2-1, the V gene TRBV5-1, with D possibly TRBD2 on 5 matching bases. The germline gives CDR1 SGHRS, CDR2 YFSETQ. Trimming removed 0 bases from V and 3 bases from J, with 10 bases in between. The CDR3 is 15 residues long. CDR3 DNA sequence: TGCGCCAGCAGCTTGGAGGTACTAGACTACAATGAGCAGTTCTTC. Translated, it gives CASSLEVLDYNEQFF.

CDR3 DNA: TGTGCCAGCACCCTTTCGGGTCGGGGTATTGACTATGGCTACACCTTC. Residues: CASTLSGRGIDYGYTF. The chain combines TRBV5-4 with TRBJ1-2; no clear D gene. Germline CDR1 and CDR2: SGHNT and YYREEE (reference sequence). The CDR3 is made up of 16 amino acids. V was shortened by 6 bases and J by 3 bases, with 21 bases between the two germline ends.

The table lists this clonotype with a few counts. The chain has TRBV5-6 and TRBJ2-3; 9 bases fit TRBD2. The CDR3 is 16 residues long. The ends lost 0 bases at V and 6 bases at J; junction bases unmatched: 8. Germline V gives CDR1 SGHDT, CDR2 YYEEEE. CDR3 DNA sequence: TGTGCCAGCAGCTTGGTTTCTAGCGGGATGACTGATACGCAGTATTTT. It codes for CASSLVSSGMTDTQYF.

This rearrangement joins TRBV7-9 to TRBJ2-1, with D uncertain. The CDR3 contains 15 residues. The V end was cut by 3 bases, the J end by 6 bases, with 15 bases between. Germline values: CDR1 SEHNR, CDR2 FQNEAQ (reference sequence). The CDR3 DNA is TGTGCCAGCAGCTTCCCGGGCGGCTCTTTCAATGAGCAGTTCTTC. As protein: CASSFPGGSFNEQFF.

This clonotype was picked up one time. V gene TRBV12-3 or TRBV12-4 combines with J gene TRBJ2-3; 8 bases are a match to TRBD1. CDR3 length: 18 amino acids. V lost 10 bases, J lost 0 bases, and 18 bases stayed unmatched. This CDR3 reads CAICLGQGALASTDTQYF. CDR3 nucleotide sequence: TGTGCCATCTGCCTGGGGCAGGGGGCCCTAGCTAGCACAGATACGCAGTATTTT.

The CDR3: CASSPGTSGSEFTDFSYNEQFF. The CDR3 DNA reads TGTGCCAGCAGTCCCGGGACTAGCGGGAGTGAATTTACGGACTTTTCCTACAATGAGCAGTTCTTC. This chain connects TRBV6-2 or TRBV6-3 to TRBJ2-1; TRBD2 matches 14 bases. Germline CDR1 is MNHEY and CDR2 is SVGEGT. The CDR3 extends over 22 amino acids. V trimming: 5 bases; J trimming: 1 base; junction bases outside the gene matches: 19.

This clonotype has a count of ten or more. The rearrangement links TRBV12-3 or TRBV12-4 to TRBJ1-6; D gene ambiguous. The V gene lost 6 bases and the J gene lost 2 bases, with 11 bases spanning the gap. This CDR3 has 15 amino acids. CDR3 coding DNA: TGTGCCAGCAGATCCTCCGGGACCTATAATTCACCCCTCCACTTT. This encodes CASRSSGTYNSPLHF.